Listed below are T cell receptor beta chains from one sample, sequenced in a study of immune heterogeneity within non-small cell lung tumors. TCRdb redid the calling of the multiplex PCR reads with MiXCR, one entry per CDR3 protein. The data show some 2,800 distinct CDR3 sequences, approximately 55% seen once. The sample was lung tumor tissue. The receptors here all came from a man aged 55 to 70 with non-small cell lung cancer. CDR3s include the opening cysteine and the closing phenylalanine or tryptophan.

TRBV24-1	TRBJ2-1	CATSDRTVYNEQFF
TRBV19	-	CASSIARGQGYEQYF
TRBV6-9	TRBJ1-6	CASSFDGSPLHF
TRBV4-3	TRBJ2-2	CASRRGQNTGELFF
TRBV20-1	TRBJ2-7	CSVGEGVSEQYF
TRBV20-1	TRBJ1-2	CSARSPGPKGNYGYTF
TRBV28	TRBJ1-5	CATYRGAGSGQPQHF
TRBV20-1	TRBJ2-2	CSASKQGYTGELFF
TRBV5-8	TRBJ2-2	CASSRRLAGVGELFF
TRBV27	TRBJ1-6	CASSFGGGYNSPLHF
TRBV10-3	TRBJ2-7	CAIRGLVPSYEQYF
TRBV20-1	TRBJ1-2	CSARDRNRLAYGYTF
TRBV7-9	TRBJ2-1	CASSLAPEQFF
TRBV6-2/TRBV6-3	TRBJ1-1	CASGTGYDTEAFF
TRBV2	TRBJ1-5	CASSTGQVLSQPQHF
TRBV6-1	TRBJ1-5	CASSELTADQPQHF
TRBV27	TRBJ2-5	CASSFIAPWDGETQYF
TRBV12-3/TRBV12-4	TRBJ2-1	CASSLVGQPREGQFF
TRBV6-2/TRBV6-3	TRBJ1-2	CASIDPGRSYGYTF
TRBV24-1	TRBJ2-7	CATSDDGTHYEQYF
TRBV7-8	TRBJ2-5	CASSPEGGLAGGSQYF
TRBV7-9	TRBJ1-5	CASRPDRAGSNQPQHF
TRBV6-1	TRBJ2-3	CASSLTDTQYF
TRBV12-3/TRBV12-4	TRBJ2-7	CASSLDRAAYEQYF
TRBV18	TRBJ1-2	CASSRADGTQDGYTF
TRBV15	TRBJ2-1	CATSRERSSYNEQFF
TRBV11-2	TRBJ2-7	CASSVNTGASYEQYF
TRBV20-1	TRBJ1-1	CSAPQGTEAFF
TRBV27	TRBJ2-7	CASSLTRSYEQYF
TRBV7-9	TRBJ2-6	CASCSGANVLTF
TRBV28	TRBJ1-6	CASSFGGGTNSPLHF
TRBV24-1	TRBJ2-3	CATSVGPYSTDTQYF
TRBV30	TRBJ2-7	CASRGGPLYEQYF
TRBV12-3/TRBV12-4	TRBJ2-1	CASSLAGGRFF
TRBV7-2	TRBJ2-5	CASSPNPFREQETQYF
TRBV10-3	TRBJ1-4	CAISDREEKLFF
TRBV18	TRBJ2-3	CASSPRSGTGTKDTQYF
TRBV24-1	TRBJ2-3	CATSDSAGSTDTQYF
TRBV4-1	TRBJ1-5	CASSSLGPDSNQPQHF
TRBV11-3	TRBJ2-2	CASSFDTGELFF
TRBV6-1	TRBJ2-7	CASSGDSHYEQYF
TRBV30	TRBJ1-6	CAWSVHMSPVHF
TRBV5-6	TRBJ1-3	CASSSLGGAGNTIYF
TRBV7-9	TRBJ2-7	CASSFLSQGDYEQYF
TRBV7-2	TRBJ2-3	CASSSRPAPSTDTQYF
TRBV11-1	TRBJ2-7	CASSRQQGLSEQYF
TRBV19	TRBJ2-3	CASRVTDTQYF
TRBV24-1	TRBJ2-5	CATSDFGWGTQYF
TRBV2	TRBJ2-7	CASRGQVPIRTSGPYEQYF
TRBV5-1	TRBJ1-1	CASSLDSLNTEAFF
TRBV5-1	TRBJ2-7	CASSSLAGGPNEQYF
TRBV7-2	TRBJ2-7	CASSSTLQTYEQYF
TRBV28	TRBJ2-7	CASRGEASSYEQYF
TRBV20-1	TRBJ2-7	CSVLAGESYEQYF
TRBV4-1	TRBJ2-5	CASSPRDTQETQYF